This T cell receptor (beta chain) was recovered during a study of monozygotic twins with cystic fibrosis (dated by TCRdb to the early 2020s). At the level of the whole study: Roughly 2.8 micrograms of fragmented DNA went through 15 PCR cycles to produce barcoded libraries. On the day blood was drawn, the twins' weight-for-height and FEVPerc (FEV1 disease centile) were ranked against those of the roughly 970 cohort participants. To assess genetic influence on V and J gene usage, the study compared TCR beta repertoires within and across 16 monozygotic twin pairs with cystic fibrosis. Data for three of the twin pairs had been reported previously in another context. Made up mostly of children and adolescents, the cohort included ten female and six male twin pairs ranging in age from about 2.0 to 36.4 years, with a median of roughly 8.4 years.

CDR1 and CDR2 were assigned from the germline V gene as LGHNA and YNFKEQ. There are 14 amino acids in the CDR3, from cysteine to phenylalanine inclusive. Of all the DNA, just the CDR3 is kept, 42 bases in frame from base 1. The germline V and J ends show losses of 1 base and 5 bases respectively, and no gene match explains 3 bases of the junction. What the work shows at the level of the full study, not this receptor alone: Simpson clonality tended to be low (median about 0.0095), which suggests a naive-dominated repertoire, although clonality was higher in the most severely affected patients. In 13 of 16 pairs, V gene usage most closely resembled the co-twin's, and the same held for J usage in 8 of 16 pairs, a pattern suggesting genetic constraints. Nucleotide-identical clonotype sharing was significantly higher within monozygotic CF twin pairs than between unrelated CF individuals (P = 0.000026, Mann-Whitney). No association turned up between shared CDR3 numbers and age, concordance or disease severity, and the cohort was small.

With regard to this clone: Its recognized antigen is unknown. One base away there is no much larger clone; base qualities are not given.

TCR beta CDR3 regions were amplified by multiplex PCR using the immunoSEQ immune profiling system, following the manufacturer's instructions. An Illumina NextSeq system was used for sequencing. Concerning the study's data processing: Sequence data were processed on the immunoSEQ Analyzer platform, and clonality was calculated as the square root of Simpson's index of productive rearrangements. Jensen-Shannon distance served as the measure of similarity in V and J usage, while OLGA was used to compute CDR3 generation probabilities. The researchers looked up shared CDR3 sequences in the immuneACCESS database (August 2020) and in VDJdb (December 2020). This immuneACCESS table, as held by TCRdb, lists in-frame sequences with V and J called but not all clones. Of the missing ones, under half trace to an unresolved V gene in checked studies; the others have no known cause. For V, J and clone size, that table is used; D and trimming come from the DNA. In this sample the table shows 7,000 to 9,500 clones, 90% to 95% of which occur a single time. The ten largest clonotypes hold under 0.65% of the sample.

The twin pairs came from the European Cystic Fibrosis Twin and Sibling Study Cohort, which recruited patients from over a hundred CF clinics across 14 European countries. Zygosity and CFTR genotype were confirmed in-house, and zygosity was tested by multiplex PCR of nine short tandem repeat loci. Peripheral blood was sampled from each twin, and clinical parameters were recorded on the day of blood sampling. Phenol/chloroform extraction was used to isolate genomic DNA from peripheral blood cells, and the DNA was then kept in TE buffer at 4 degrees C. This TCR derives from a boy aged 2 to 10 with cystic fibrosis. Recombination linked TRBV4-2 to TRBJ2-7, and 9 bases in between align with TRBD1. Sequences were obtained from blood. DNA sequence: TGTGCCAGCAGCCAAGGACAGGGGGTGAACGAGCAGTACTTC. The resulting protein is CASSQGQGVNEQYF.